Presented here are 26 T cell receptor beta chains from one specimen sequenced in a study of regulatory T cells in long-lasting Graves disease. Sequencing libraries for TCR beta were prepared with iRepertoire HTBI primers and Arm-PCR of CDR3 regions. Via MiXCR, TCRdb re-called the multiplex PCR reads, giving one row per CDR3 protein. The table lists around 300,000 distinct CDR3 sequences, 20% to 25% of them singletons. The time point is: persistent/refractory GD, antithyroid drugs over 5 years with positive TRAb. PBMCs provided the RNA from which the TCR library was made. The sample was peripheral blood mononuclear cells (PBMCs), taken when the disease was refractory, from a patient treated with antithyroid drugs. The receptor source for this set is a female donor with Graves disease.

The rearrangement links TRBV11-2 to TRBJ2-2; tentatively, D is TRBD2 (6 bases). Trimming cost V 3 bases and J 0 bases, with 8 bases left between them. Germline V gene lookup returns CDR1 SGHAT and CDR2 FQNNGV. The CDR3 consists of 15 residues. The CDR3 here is CASSFSGANTGELFF. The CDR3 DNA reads TGTGCCAGCAGCTTTAGCGGCGCGAACACCGGGGAGCTGTTTTTT.

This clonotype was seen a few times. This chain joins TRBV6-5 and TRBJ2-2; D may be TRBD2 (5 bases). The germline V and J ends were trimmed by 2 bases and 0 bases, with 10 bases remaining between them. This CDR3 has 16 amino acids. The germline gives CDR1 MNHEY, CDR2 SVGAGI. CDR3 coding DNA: TGTGCCAGCAGTTACGCCGCACTAGCGAACACCGGGGAGCTGTTTTTT. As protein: CASSYAALANTGELFF.

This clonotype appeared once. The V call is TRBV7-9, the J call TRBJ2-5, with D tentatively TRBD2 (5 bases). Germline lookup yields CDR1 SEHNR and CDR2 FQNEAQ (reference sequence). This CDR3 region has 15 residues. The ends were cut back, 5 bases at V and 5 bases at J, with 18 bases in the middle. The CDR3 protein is CASSKDLPGVETQYF. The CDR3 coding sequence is TGTGCCAGCAGCAAGGACTTGCCTGGGGTTGAGACCCAGTACTTC. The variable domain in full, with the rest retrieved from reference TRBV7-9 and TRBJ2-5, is DTGVSQNPRHKITKRGQNVTFRCDPISEHNRLYWYRQTLGQGPEFLTYFQNEAQLEKSRLLSDRFSAERPKGSFSTLEIQRTEQGDSAMYLCASSKDLPGVETQYFGPGTRLLVL.

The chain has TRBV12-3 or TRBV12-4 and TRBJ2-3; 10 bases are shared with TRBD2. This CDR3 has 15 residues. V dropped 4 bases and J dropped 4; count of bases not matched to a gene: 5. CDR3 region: CASSSPSGRPDTQYF. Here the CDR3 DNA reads TGTGCCAGCAGTTCGCCTAGCGGGAGACCAGATACGCAGTATTTT.

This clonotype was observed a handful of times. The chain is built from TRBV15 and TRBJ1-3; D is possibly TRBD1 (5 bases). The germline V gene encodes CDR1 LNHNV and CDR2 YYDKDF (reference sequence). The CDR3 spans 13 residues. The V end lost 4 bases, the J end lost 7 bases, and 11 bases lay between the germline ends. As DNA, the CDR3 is TGTGCCACCAGCACAGACAGCCGGAACACCATATATTTT. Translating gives CATSTDSRNTIYF.

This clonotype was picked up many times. The CDR3 nucleotides are TGTGCCAGCAGAGACTCGGGGTCAGCTTTCTTT. Translated: CASRDSGSAFF. The rearrangement links TRBV12-3 or TRBV12-4 to TRBJ1-1; D ambiguous. The CDR3 has 11 amino acids. V lost 6 bases to trimming and J lost 10 bases, with 12 bases between them.

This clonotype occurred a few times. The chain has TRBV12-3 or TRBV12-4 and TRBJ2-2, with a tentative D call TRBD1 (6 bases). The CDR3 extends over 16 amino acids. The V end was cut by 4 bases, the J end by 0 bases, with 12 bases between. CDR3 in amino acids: CASSSTGFTNTGELFF. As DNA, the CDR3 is TGTGCCAGCAGTTCTACAGGGTTTACGAACACCGGGGAGCTGTTTTTT.

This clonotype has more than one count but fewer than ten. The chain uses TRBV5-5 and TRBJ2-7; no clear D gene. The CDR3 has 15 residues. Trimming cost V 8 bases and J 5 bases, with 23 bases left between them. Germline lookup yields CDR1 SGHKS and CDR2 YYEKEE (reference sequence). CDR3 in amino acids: CASHGPASRGHEQYF. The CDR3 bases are TGTGCCAGTCACGGCCCTGCGAGTAGAGGACACGAGCAGTACTTC. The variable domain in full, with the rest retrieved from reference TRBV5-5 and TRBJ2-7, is DAGVTQSPTHLIKTRGQQVTLRCSPISGHKSVSWYQQVLGQGPQFIFQYYEKEERGRGNFPDRFSARQFPNYSSELNVNALLLGDSALYLCASHGPASRGHEQYFGPGTRLTVT.

The CDR3, as DNA: TGTGCCACCAGCAGGACTATGCCTGAGACCAATTCACCCCTCCACTTT. Encoded protein: CATSRTMPETNSPLHF. The V call is TRBV15, the J call TRBJ1-6, with D hard to call. Between the trimmed V and J ends, which lost 3 bases and 7 bases, there was a span of 16 bases. The germline V gene has CDR1 LNHNV and CDR2 YYDKDF (reference sequence). The CDR3 has 16 amino acids.

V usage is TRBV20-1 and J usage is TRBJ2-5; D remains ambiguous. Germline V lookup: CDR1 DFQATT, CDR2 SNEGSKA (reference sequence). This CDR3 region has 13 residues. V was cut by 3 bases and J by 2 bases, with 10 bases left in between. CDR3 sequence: CSASWAQQETQYF. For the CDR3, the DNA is TGCAGTGCTAGTTGGGCACAGCAAGAGACCCAGTACTTC.

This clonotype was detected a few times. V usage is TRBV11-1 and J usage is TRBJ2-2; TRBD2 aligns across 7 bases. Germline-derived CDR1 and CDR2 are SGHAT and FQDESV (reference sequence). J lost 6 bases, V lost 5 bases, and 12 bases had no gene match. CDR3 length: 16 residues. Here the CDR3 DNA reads TGTGCCAGCAGCCCCAGACTGGCGGGAGATTCCGGGGAGCTGTTTTTT. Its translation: CASSPRLAGDSGELFF.

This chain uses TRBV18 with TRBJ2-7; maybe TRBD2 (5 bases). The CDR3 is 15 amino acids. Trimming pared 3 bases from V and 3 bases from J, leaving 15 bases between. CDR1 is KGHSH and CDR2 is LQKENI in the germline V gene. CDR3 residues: CASSPGSGSVYEQYF. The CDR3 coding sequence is TGTGCCAGCTCACCCGGTTCGGGATCGGTCTACGAGCAGTACTTC. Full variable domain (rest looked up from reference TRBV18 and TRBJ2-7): NAGVMQNPRHLVRRRGQEARLRCSPMKGHSHVYWYRQLPEEGLKFMVYLQKENIIDESGMPKERFSAEFPKEGPSILRIQQVVRGDSAAYFCASSPGSGSVYEQYFGPGTRLTVT.

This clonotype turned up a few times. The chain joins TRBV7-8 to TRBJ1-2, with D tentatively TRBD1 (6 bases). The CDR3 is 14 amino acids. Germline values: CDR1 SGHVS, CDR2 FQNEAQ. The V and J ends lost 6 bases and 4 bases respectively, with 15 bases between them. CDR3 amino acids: CASRPTGSSYGYTF. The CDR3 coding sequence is TGTGCCAGCAGGCCCACAGGGAGCTCCTATGGCTACACCTTC.

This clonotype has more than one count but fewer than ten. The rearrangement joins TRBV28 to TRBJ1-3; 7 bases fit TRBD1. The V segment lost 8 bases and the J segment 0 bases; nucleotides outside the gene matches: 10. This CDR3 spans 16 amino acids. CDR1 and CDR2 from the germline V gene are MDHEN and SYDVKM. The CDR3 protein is CASVWGQSSSGNTIYF. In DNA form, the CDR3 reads TGTGCCAGCGTTTGGGGACAGTCGAGCTCTGGAAACACCATATATTTT.

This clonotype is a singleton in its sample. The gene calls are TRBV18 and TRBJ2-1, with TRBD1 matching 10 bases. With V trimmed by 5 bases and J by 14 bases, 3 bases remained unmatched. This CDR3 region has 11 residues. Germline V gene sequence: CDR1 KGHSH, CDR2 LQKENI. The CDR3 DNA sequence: TGTGCCAGCTCAGGGACAGGGGAAGAGTTCTTC. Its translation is CASSGTGEEFF.

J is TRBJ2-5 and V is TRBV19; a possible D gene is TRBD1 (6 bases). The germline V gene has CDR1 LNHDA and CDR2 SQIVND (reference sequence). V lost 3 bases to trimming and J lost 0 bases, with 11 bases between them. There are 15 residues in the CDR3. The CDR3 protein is CASSMGASYQETQYF. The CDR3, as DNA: TGTGCCAGTAGTATGGGGGCGTCGTACCAAGAGACCCAGTACTTC.

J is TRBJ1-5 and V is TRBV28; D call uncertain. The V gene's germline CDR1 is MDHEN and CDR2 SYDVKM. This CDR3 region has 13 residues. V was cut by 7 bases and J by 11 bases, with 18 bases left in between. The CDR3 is CASTPDLPRAQHF. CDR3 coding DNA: TGTGCCAGCACACCGGACCTGCCTCGAGCCCAGCATTTT.

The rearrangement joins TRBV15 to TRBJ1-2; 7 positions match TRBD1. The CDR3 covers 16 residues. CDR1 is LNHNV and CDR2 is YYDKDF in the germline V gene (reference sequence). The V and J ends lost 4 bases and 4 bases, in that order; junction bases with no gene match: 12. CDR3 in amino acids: CATSIYGTGAGYGYTF. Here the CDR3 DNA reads TGTGCCACCAGCATTTACGGCACAGGGGCGGGCTATGGCTACACCTTC.

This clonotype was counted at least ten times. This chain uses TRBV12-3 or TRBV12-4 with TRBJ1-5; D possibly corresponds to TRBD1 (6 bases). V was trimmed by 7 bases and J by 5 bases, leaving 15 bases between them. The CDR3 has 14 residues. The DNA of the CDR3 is TGTGCCAGCACCTCAGCAGGGGTCTATCAGCCCCAGCATTTT. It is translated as CASTSAGVYQPQHF.

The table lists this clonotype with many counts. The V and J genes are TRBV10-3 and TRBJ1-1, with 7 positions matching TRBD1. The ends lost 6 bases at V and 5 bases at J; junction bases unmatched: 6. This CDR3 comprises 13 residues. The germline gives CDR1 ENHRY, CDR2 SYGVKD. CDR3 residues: CAIRARGFTEAFF. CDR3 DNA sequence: TGTGCCATCAGAGCCAGGGGGTTTACTGAAGCTTTCTTT.

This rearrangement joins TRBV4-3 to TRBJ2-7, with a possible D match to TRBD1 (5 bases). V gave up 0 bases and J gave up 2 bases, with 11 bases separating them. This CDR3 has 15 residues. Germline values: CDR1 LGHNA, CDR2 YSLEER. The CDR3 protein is CASSQDVEGAYEQYF. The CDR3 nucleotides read TGCGCCAGCAGCCAAGATGTAGAAGGGGCCTACGAGCAGTACTTC.

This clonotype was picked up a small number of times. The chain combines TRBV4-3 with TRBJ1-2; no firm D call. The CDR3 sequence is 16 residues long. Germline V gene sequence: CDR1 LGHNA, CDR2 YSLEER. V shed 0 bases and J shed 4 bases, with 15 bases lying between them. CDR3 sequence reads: CASSQDRAHNPYGYTF. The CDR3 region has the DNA TGCGCCAGCAGCCAAGACCGGGCCCACAACCCCTATGGCTACACCTTC.

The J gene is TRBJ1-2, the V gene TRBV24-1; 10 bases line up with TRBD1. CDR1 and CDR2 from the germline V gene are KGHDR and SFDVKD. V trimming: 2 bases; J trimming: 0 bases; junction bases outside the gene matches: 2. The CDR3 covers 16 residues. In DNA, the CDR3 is TGTGCCACCAGTGATTCCGGACAGGGGGCTAACTATGGCTACACCTTC. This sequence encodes CATSDSGQGANYGYTF.

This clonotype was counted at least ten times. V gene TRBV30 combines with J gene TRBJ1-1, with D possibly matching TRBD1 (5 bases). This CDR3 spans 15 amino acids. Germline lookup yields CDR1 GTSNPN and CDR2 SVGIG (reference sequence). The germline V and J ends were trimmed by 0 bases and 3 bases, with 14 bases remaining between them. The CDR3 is CAWSVSGAGDTEAFF. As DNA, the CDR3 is TGTGCCTGGAGTGTAAGCGGGGCCGGAGACACTGAAGCTTTCTTT.

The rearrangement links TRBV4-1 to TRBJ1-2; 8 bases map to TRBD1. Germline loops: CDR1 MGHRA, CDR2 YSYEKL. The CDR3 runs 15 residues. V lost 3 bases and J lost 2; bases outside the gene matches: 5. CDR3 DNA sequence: TGCGCCAGCAGCCACCCGACAGGGGCGAACTATGGCTACACCTTC. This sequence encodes CASSHPTGANYGYTF.

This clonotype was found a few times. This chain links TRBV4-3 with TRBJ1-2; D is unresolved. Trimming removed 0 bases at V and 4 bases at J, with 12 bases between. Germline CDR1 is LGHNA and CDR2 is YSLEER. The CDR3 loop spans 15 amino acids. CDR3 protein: CASSQDTPGIYGYTF. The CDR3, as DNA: TGCGCCAGCAGCCAAGACACCCCGGGGATCTATGGCTACACCTTC.